The clone carrying this T cell receptor beta chain appeared once. The CDR3 runs 17 residues. Germline loops: CDR1 KGHDR, CDR2 SFDVKD. J lost 3 bases, V lost 7 bases, and 16 bases had no gene match. The sample originates from a study of blood T cell repertoires in COVID-19. Assay used: immunoSEQ multiplex PCR; TCRdb lists only in-frame clones, some missing. The profile shows around 310,000 clones, approximately 89% of them singletons. The chain combines TRBV24-1 with TRBJ1-1; 7 nucleotides agree with TRBD1. This TCR came from a woman in her twenties or thirties who had recovered from COVID-19. The material sequenced was PBMCs or T cells enriched from blood (not recorded which). CDR3 DNA: TGTGCCACCAGGGACCGGGACAGTTTCAAGGGGTACACTGAAGCTTTCTTT. Its protein product is CATRDRDSFKGYTEAFF.